The clone carrying this T cell receptor (beta chain) was counted once. The data stem from a study of blood T cell repertoires in COVID-19. Whole-study context: Whether acute or convalescent, the COVID-19 samples came from the United States, Italy and Spain. PBMCs, B-cell-depleted T cells, or T cells were the source of the cDNA or gDNA that made up the material.

As handled by the study authors: Scientists estimated how many nucleated cells there were by amplifying reference gene primers. Assay: immunoSEQ multiplex PCR; the TCRdb copy retains only in-frame clones and omits some. The V and J calls and clone size are taken from that table; D and trimming were inferred from the DNA. The data hold 95,000 to 150,000 clones, with around four fifths observed a single time. This CDR3 comprises 14 residues. With 3 bases removed from V and 3 bases from J, the gap between germline ends came to 8 bases. The germline V gene encodes CDR1 SEHNR and CDR2 FQNEAQ (reference sequence).

Sequencing was performed on peripheral blood. This TCR was recovered from a human donor in a cohort sampled during active COVID-19. The chain joins TRBV7-9 to TRBJ1-4; TRBD1 is a possible D gene (5 bases). CDR3 in DNA: TGTGCCAGCAGCTTGGGGCTGGCTAATGAAAAACTGTTTTTT. Protein product: CASSLGLANEKLFF.